The clone carrying this T cell receptor beta chain was seen many times. The germline CDR1 and CDR2 sequences are SNHLY and FYNNEI. The V end lost 2 bases, the J end lost 0 bases, and 10 bases lay between the germline ends. The length of the CDR3 is 15 residues. This specimen belongs to a study of T cells in Graves' hyperthyroidism and ophthalmopathy. Amplification targeted TCR beta CDR3 regions from RNA transcripts. First-round RT-PCR with HTBI primers amplified the TCR CDR3 region. Using its own MiXCR run on the multiplex PCR reads, TCRdb lists one record per CDR3 protein. The sample has roughly 280,000 distinct CDR3 sequences, about 18% seen once.

This TCR was sampled from a woman aged 55-69 years with Graves' ophthalmopathy. The sequenced sample consisted of blood. V gene TRBV2 combines with J gene TRBJ1-1; D unclear. Here the CDR3 reads CASSEFGWMNTEAFF. The CDR3 DNA follows: TGTGCCAGCAGTGAATTTGGGTGGATGAACACTGAAGCTTTCTTT.